This T cell receptor beta chain emerged from a study of T cells in localized non-small cell lung cancer (dated by TCRdb to the early 2020s). Concerning the study at large: T cell repertoires of 200 to 300 early-stage NSCLC patients were analyzed, with tumors being compared against uninvolved tumor-adjacent lungs. NSCLC patients had a mean age of around 66 years, and approximately 140 were male and about 98 female. All 250 or so NSCLC patients in the cohort were treatment-naive and had localized lung tumors that were resected. Paper-wide results and their limitations: Higher T cell density in blood was associated with longer overall survival, whereas higher clonality in adjacent lung was associated with shorter survival. Since the design was exploratory, TCR variables were selected using unadjusted p-values with no false-discovery rate correction. Uninvolved tumor-adjacent lung showed the highest T cell clonality, higher than tumor, which suggests more focused antigenic responses in the uninvolved tumor-adjacent lung. A median of 57 of the top 100 tumor clones turned up in the paired uninvolved adjacent lung, and under 30 of those clones also ranked among the top 100 of that same adjacent lung. Because multi-region sequencing of the tumors was not done, intratumor heterogeneity could not be ruled out.

TCR beta CDR3 regions were sequenced from DNA using the immunoSEQ Assay. The source study handled its data this way. To compute T cell density, TCR beta template counts were normalized to usable DNA, which was estimated by amplifying housekeeping genes. Richness was estimated with the preseqR package, extrapolating to 400,000 templates for PBMC samples and 120,000 templates for tissue samples. Clonality was taken to be one minus Pielou's evenness. To identify tissue-enriched TCRs, differential abundance testing was run on productive amino-acid clonotypes with a minimum total count of 5 and an alpha of 0.1. Repertoire overlap between compartments was quantified with the Jaccard Index and Morisita Overlap Index. TCR beta CDR3s were clustered by GLIPH together with public tetramer-defined viral CDR3s, and at least three viral sequences plus V-gene enrichment were required for viral motifs. TCRdb stores this immuneACCESS table with in-frame sequences only. Part of the clones is absent; in the studies checked, under half of the shortfall reflects unresolved V genes, and no reason is known for the rest. The DNA was the basis for D and trimming; V, J and clone size are from that table. The sample data list around 20,000 clones, and 89% of these were observed just once. The biggest ten clones account for more than 7.5% of the sample.

Relative to germline, V is 0 bases shorter and J is 5 bases shorter, with 9 bases between their ends. The germline V gene encodes CDR1 SGHNT and CDR2 YYREEE (reference sequence). There are 14 amino acids in the CDR3, from cysteine to phenylalanine inclusive. Just the 42-base CDR3 DNA is kept, in frame starting at base 1. As for this clone: Its antigen is unknown. No clone much larger than this one lies a single base away; base qualities are absent.

At diagnosis, peripheral blood, uninvolved tumor-adjacent lung and tumor were collected and were preserved as a mix of fresh-frozen and FFPE material. For TCR repertoire profiling, blood samples were analyzed in the form of peripheral blood mononuclear cells. The chain is encoded by TRBV5-4 joined to TRBJ1-5; TRBD1 might be the D gene, on 6 matching bases. The sample here was peripheral blood, taken before any cancer treatment. This TCR came from a man aged 35 to 69 with stage I lung adenocarcinoma. The DNA sequence is given as TGTGCCAGCAGCTTGGCAGGGGCCCATCAGCCCCAGCATTTT. The encoded protein is CASSLAGAHQPQHF.